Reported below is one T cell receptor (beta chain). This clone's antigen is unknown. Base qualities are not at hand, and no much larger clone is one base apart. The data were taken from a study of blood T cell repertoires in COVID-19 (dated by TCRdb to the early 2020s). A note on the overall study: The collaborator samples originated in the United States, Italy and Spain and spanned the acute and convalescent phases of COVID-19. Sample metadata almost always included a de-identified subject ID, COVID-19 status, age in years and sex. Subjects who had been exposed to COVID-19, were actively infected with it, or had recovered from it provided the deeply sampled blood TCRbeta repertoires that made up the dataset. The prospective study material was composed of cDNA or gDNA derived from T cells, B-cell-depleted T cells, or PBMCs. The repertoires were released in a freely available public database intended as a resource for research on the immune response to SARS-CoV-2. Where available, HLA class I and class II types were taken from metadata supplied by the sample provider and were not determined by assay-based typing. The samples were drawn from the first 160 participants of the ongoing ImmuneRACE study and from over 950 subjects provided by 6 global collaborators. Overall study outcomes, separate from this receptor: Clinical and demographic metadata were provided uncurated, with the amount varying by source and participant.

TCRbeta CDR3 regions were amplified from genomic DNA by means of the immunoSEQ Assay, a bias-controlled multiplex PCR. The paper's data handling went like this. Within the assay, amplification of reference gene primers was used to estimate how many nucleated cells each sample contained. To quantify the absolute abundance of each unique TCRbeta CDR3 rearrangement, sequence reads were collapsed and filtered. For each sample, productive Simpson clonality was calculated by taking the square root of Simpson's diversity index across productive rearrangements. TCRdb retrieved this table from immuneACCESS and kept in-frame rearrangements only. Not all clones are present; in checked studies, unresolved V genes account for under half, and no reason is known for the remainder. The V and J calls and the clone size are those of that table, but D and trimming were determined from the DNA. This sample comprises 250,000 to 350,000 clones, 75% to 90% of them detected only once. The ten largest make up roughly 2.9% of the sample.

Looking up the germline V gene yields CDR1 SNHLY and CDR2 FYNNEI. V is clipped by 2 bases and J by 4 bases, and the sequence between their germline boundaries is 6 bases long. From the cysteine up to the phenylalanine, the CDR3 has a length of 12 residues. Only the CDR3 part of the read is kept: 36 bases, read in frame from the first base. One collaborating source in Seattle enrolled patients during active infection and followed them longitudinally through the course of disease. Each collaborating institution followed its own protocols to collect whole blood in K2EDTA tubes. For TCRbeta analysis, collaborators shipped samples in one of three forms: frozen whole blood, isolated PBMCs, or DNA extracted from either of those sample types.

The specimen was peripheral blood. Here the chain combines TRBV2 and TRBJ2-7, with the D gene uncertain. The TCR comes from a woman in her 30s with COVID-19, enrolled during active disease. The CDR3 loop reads CASSEFPYEQYF. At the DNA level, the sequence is TGTGCCAGCAGTGAATTCCCATACGAGCAGTACTTC.